The entry below gives a single TCR beta chain sequence along with its context. Its specificity is unknown. Produced via immunoSEQ multiplex PCR; TCRdb's table is partial and in-frame only. The sample lists around 40,000 clones, about three quarters occurring once. The data belong to a study of cytotoxic CD8 clonotypes in ibrutinib-treated CLL. For the study at large: The patient breakdown showed approximately ten relapsed/refractory and about 16 treatment-naive cases, with 17 to 18 IGHV unmutated.

Study results and caveats: Higher circulating CD8+ T-cell counts strongly accompanied higher baseline clonality, above age-matched healthy donors.

The TCR comes from a human donor with chronic lymphocytic leukemia. The sequencing used PBMCs, collected at disease progression, from a patient treated with ibrutinib.

The CDR3 loop is CASRHRDSYYEQYF. As DNA, the CDR3 is TGTGCCAGCAGACACAGGGACTCTTACTACGAGCAGTACTTC. The J gene is TRBJ2-7, the V gene TRBV2; tentatively, D is TRBD1 or TRBD2 (6 bases each). V was pared by 6 bases and J by 3 bases, with 15 bases between. Per germline, CDR1 SNHLY and CDR2 FYNNEI. This CDR3 contains 14 residues.